Listed below are T cell receptor beta chains from one sample, sequenced in a study of T cells in Graves' hyperthyroidism and ophthalmopathy. TCRdb called the multiplex PCR reads again in MiXCR, with one record for every CDR3 protein. The sample contains hundreds of thousands of distinct CDR3 sequences, roughly 15% of which appear only once. Sequenced input: blood. Source of these receptors: a man between 18 and 35 years old with Graves' ophthalmopathy. CDR3s leave out the opening cysteine and the closing phenylalanine or tryptophan.

TRBV3-1,TRBJ2-2,ASSQMVPAQSGELF
TRBV19,TRBJ1-1,ASSPPPGHGDTEAF
TRBV7-9,TRBJ1-2,ASSLPQSYGYT
TRBV7-6,TRBJ1-1,ASSLQGAKAF
TRBV5-6,TRBJ2-1,ASSYGLLVNEQF
TRBV24-1,TRBJ2-3,ATSVQRGTRQATQY
TRBV4-1,TRBJ2-7,ASSQDRGNYEQY
TRBV27,TRBJ1-2,ASSVLTGGLNYGYT
TRBV27,TRBJ2-7,ASSLRFRGNEQY
TRBV12-3/TRBV12-4,TRBJ1-2,ASRPGQTITEGYT
TRBV5-1,TRBJ1-5,TSSPGDSSNQPQH
TRBV9,TRBJ2-1,ASSVAPESGAGGHEQF
TRBV11-3,TRBJ1-5,ASSLGDNQPQH
TRBV7-8,TRBJ1-6,ASSTDSPLH
TRBV2,TRBJ2-5,ASMGGQETQY
TRBV19,TRBJ2-1,ASSIGASSYNEQF
TRBV25-1,TRBJ1-4,ASSEYGGGDEKLF
TRBV19,TRBJ2-3,ASSLPTGSSDTQY
TRBV27,TRBJ2-1,ASSSNLGLVSNEQF
TRBV4-1,TRBJ2-6,ASSQTPNSGANVLT
TRBV18,TRBJ1-4,ASSGWTGSDEKLF
TRBV20-1,TRBJ2-7,SARESPLRARTYEQY
TRBV20-1,TRBJ2-1,SARRPSGRVDEQF
TRBV28,TRBJ2-7,ASSGQTSGLAGLEQY
TRBV9,TRBJ1-2,TSSVFGGDGYT
TRBV7-8,TRBJ2-7,ASSLIQGSYEQY
TRBV6-1,TRBJ2-2,ASSAPGQGALGAGELF
TRBV12-3/TRBV12-4,TRBJ2-3,ASSPKLTRGLAVNTDTQY
TRBV4-1,TRBJ2-5,ASSLGQYETQY
TRBV11-2,TRBJ2-5,ASSFLDKRETQY
TRBV11-2,TRBJ2-7,ASSYSGGEFYEQY
TRBV4-1,TRBJ1-6,ASSPFMVGYNSPLH
TRBV12-3/TRBV12-4,TRBJ2-1,ASSPPKWSVGTGVNEQF
TRBV9,TRBJ2-3,ASSDSVADTQY
TRBV12-3/TRBV12-4,TRBJ1-1,ASSSRGENTEAF
TRBV5-6,TRBJ2-3,ASSVGRWTDTQY
TRBV14,TRBJ2-7,ASSQESFEQY
TRBV6-5,TRBJ2-1,ASSYVQGVKNEQF
TRBV7-9,TRBJ2-2,ASSRGQGHTGELF
TRBV7-3,TRBJ1-2,ASSLVGPDNYGYT
TRBV11-2,TRBJ1-1,ASSRGTGGSETEAF
TRBV5-1,TRBJ1-4,ASSLTGFGLTTNEKLF
TRBV5-1,TRBJ1-2,ASGGTGTNYGYT
TRBV11-2,TRBJ2-5,ASSLGAGGMETQY
TRBV2,TRBJ2-7,ASRGGEGEQY
TRBV12-3/TRBV12-4,TRBJ2-2,ASSDRDRSGELF
TRBV7-9,TRBJ2-3,ASSLSEGGTDTQY
TRBV6-1,TRBJ2-5,ASSPPHGQETQY
TRBV11-2,TRBJ2-1,ASSFGSSTYNEQF
TRBV10-3,TRBJ1-1,AISSGRVNTEAF
TRBV5-1,TRBJ2-7,ASSLASTSGTLANEQY
TRBV24-1,TRBJ2-1,ATSDLGGDSGYNEQF
TRBV12-3/TRBV12-4,TRBJ2-7,ASTHTGYEQY